Shown below are 27 T cell receptor beta chains from a single sample sequenced in a study of T cell responses to AZD1222 COVID-19 vaccine. Sequenced by immunoSEQ multiplex PCR; TCRdb stores in-frame clones only, minus some. The table has 120,000 to 150,000 clones, about nine tenths seen once. Sequences were derived from peripheral blood, sampled on day 0 of AZD1222 vaccination. Source of these receptors: an adult in good health.

J is TRBJ1-4 and V is TRBV28, with a weak D call TRBD1 (5 bases). The V and J ends lost 4 bases and 16 bases respectively, with 19 bases between them. CDR1 and CDR2 (germline): MDHEN, SYDVKM. The CDR3 totals 13 residues. DNA for the CDR3: TGTGCCAGCAGTTGGGGAGGAAGGGGAATGAGGTTTTTT. Its protein product is CASSWGGRGMRFF.

The chain couples TRBV10-2 to TRBJ1-2, with a tentative D call TRBD1 (5 bases). CDR1 is WSHSY and CDR2 is SAAADI in the germline V gene. V was pared by 7 bases and J by 0 bases, with 12 bases between. This CDR3 comprises 14 residues. The CDR3 DNA is TGCGCCAGCATCATGGGGCTTTCTAACTATGGCTACACCTTC. It encodes CASIMGLSNYGYTF.

The chain carries TRBV7-3 and TRBJ2-1; TRBD2 matches at 8 bases. Germline CDR1 SGHTA, CDR2 FQGTGA. This CDR3 region has 16 residues. Losses at the gene ends were 5 bases for V and 7 bases for J; bases not matched to a gene: 13. CDR3 sequence reads: CASSPDSGGAINEQFF. The CDR3 DNA reads TGTGCCAGCAGCCCAGACAGCGGGGGAGCAATTAATGAGCAGTTCTTC.

This chain links TRBV19 with TRBJ2-1, with D perhaps assigned TRBD1 or TRBD2 (6 bases each). From germline, CDR1 is LNHDA and CDR2 SQIVND (reference sequence). Trimming removed 1 base from V and 10 bases from J, with 20 bases in between. The CDR3 loop spans 16 amino acids. The CDR3 coding sequence is TGTGCCAGTAGTATAGGAGGAGGGGGACCCTCCCGGGAGCAGTTCTTC. As protein: CASSIGGGGPSREQFF.

A single count supports this clone. The J gene is TRBJ1-5, the V gene TRBV7-2, with D tentatively TRBD1 (6 bases). The V and J ends lost 5 bases and 7 bases respectively, with 12 bases between them. The germline CDR1 and CDR2 sequences are SGHTA and FQGNSA. This CDR3 spans 13 amino acids. The CDR3 nucleotides are TGTGCCAGCAGCGAACAGGGTGCGCAGCCCCAGCATTTT. It encodes CASSEQGAQPQHF. Full variable domain (missing parts from reference TRBV7-2 and TRBJ1-5): GAGVSQSPSNKVTEKGKDVELRCDPISGHTALYWYRQSLGQGLEFLIYFQGNSAPDKSGLPSDRFSAERTGGSVSTLTIQRTQQEDSAVYLCASSEQGAQPQHFGDGTRLSIL.

The chain combines TRBV7-2 with TRBJ1-6, with 8 nucleotides matching TRBD1. J gave up 6 bases and V 5 bases, and 12 bases lay outside the gene matches. The CDR3 has 17 amino acids. Germline V gene lookup returns CDR1 SGHTA and CDR2 FQGNSA. This chain's CDR3 is CASSPIGQGGLNSPLHF. CDR3 sequence (DNA): TGTGCCAGCAGCCCAATAGGACAGGGAGGTCTTAATTCACCCCTCCACTTT.

This clone was seen once. V usage is TRBV28 and J usage is TRBJ1-3, with 9 bases identical to TRBD1. CDR3 size: 21 residues. After removal of 3 bases from V and 0 bases from J, the junction contained 18 bases not matched to a gene. CDR1 and CDR2 from the germline V gene are MDHEN and SYDVKM. CDR3: CASSFIWGTGRLLNSGNTIYF. CDR3 DNA: TGTGCCAGCAGTTTTATATGGGGGACAGGGAGGTTGCTAAACTCTGGAAACACCATATATTTT.

The rearrangement joins TRBV2 to TRBJ1-5; D possibly corresponds to TRBD1 (6 bases). The CDR3 sequence is 14 residues long. V lost 8 bases to trimming and J lost 6 bases, with 17 bases between them. CDR1 is SNHLY, CDR2 FYNNEI, per germline. The CDR3 bases are TGTGCCAGCCTGTCGACGGGAGGGGGTCAGCCCCAGCATTTT. Translating it yields CASLSTGGGQPQHF.

This clone was observed a handful of times. The J gene is TRBJ1-1, the V gene TRBV12-3 or TRBV12-4; D not certain. The CDR3 runs 12 residues. V lost 3 bases and J 11 bases, leaving 13 bases between the germline ends. CDR3 nucleotide sequence: TGTGCCAGCAGTTTGAGGTTCATGGAGGCTTTCTTT. Its translation is CASSLRFMEAFF.

V and J are TRBV7-2 and TRBJ1-1, with TRBD1 matching over 9 bases. Looked up from germline, CDR1 is SGHTA and CDR2 is FQGNSA. Trimming removed 6 bases from V and 10 bases from J; junction bases left unmatched: 12. The CDR3 has 14 amino acids. As DNA, the CDR3 is TGTGCCAGCAGACGTACAGGGGGCGGGTCGCGAGCTTTCTTT. The encoded protein is CASRRTGGGSRAFF.

This rearrangement joins TRBV2 to TRBJ1-1; a possible D gene is TRBD1 (6 bases). The V gene's germline CDR1 is SNHLY and CDR2 FYNNEI. V lost 8 bases and J lost 4, with 14 bases in between. The CDR3 runs 13 residues. In DNA form, the CDR3 reads TGTGCCAGCCATGGACAGAGTTTCACTGAAGCTTTCTTT. It encodes CASHGQSFTEAFF.

This chain links TRBV6-5 with TRBJ1-1; no definite D call. With 2 bases removed from V and 2 bases from J, the gap between germline ends came to 3 bases. Germline V gene lookup returns CDR1 MNHEY and CDR2 SVGAGI. This CDR3 region has 12 residues. In DNA form, the CDR3 reads TGTGCCAGCAGTTACATTAACACTGAAGCTTTCTTT. Translation: CASSYINTEAFF.

The V gene is TRBV6-2 or TRBV6-3, the J gene TRBJ1-6; D is unresolved. CDR1 MNHEY and CDR2 SVGEGT come from the germline V gene. The CDR3 runs to 15 residues. Trimming stripped 4 bases from V and 0 bases from J, with 7 bases between. For the CDR3, the DNA is TGTGCCAGCAGTTCAGAAAGCTCCTATAATTCACCCCTCCACTTT. It yields the protein CASSSESSYNSPLHF.

In its sample, this clone was seen once. The gene calls are TRBV18 and TRBJ2-3; 7 bases align to TRBD1. The germline V gene encodes CDR1 KGHSH and CDR2 LQKENI. V gave up 6 bases and J gave up 1 base; unmatched junction bases: 7. This CDR3 region has 15 residues. Written as DNA, the CDR3 is TGTGCCAGCTCGCCTCAGGGGGATGGCACAGATACGCAGTATTTT. Its protein product is CASSPQGDGTDTQYF.

The V call is TRBV6-1, the J call TRBJ2-1; D ambiguous. There are 13 residues in the CDR3. V lost 3 bases, J lost 7 bases, and 10 bases lay in between. Per germline, CDR1 MNHNS and CDR2 SASEGT. CDR3 in amino acids: CASSDTSRNEQFF. The DNA for the CDR3 is TGTGCCAGCAGTGACACCTCTAGGAATGAGCAGTTCTTC.

In this sample, this clone turned up a few times. The V gene is TRBV7-6, the J gene TRBJ1-1; D is ambiguous. There are 13 residues in the CDR3. The V end was cut by 1 base, the J end by 7 bases, with 10 bases between. Germline values: CDR1 SGHVS, CDR2 FNYEAQ. CDR3 region: CASSLVAGVEAFF. The CDR3 nucleotides read TGTGCCAGCAGCTTAGTTGCAGGAGTTGAAGCTTTCTTT.

There are a few counts of this clone. V is TRBV6-5 and J is TRBJ2-7; tentative D call: TRBD1 (7 bases). CDR1 is MNHEY and CDR2 is SVGAGI in the germline V gene. Trimming pared 4 bases from V and 5 bases from J, leaving 12 bases between. This CDR3 is 13 amino acids long. The CDR3, as DNA: TGTGCCAGCAGTTCGCGGGACAGCCACGAGCAGTACTTC. Amino acid sequence: CASSSRDSHEQYF.

The V and J genes are TRBV14 and TRBJ1-1; 7 bases are shared with TRBD1. This CDR3 is 14 amino acids long. V dropped 1 base and J dropped 10; count of bases not matched to a gene: 9. Germline CDR1 is SGHDN and CDR2 is FVKESK. The CDR3 bases are TGTGCCAGCAGCCAAGCAGGGGGTCCCGCCAGAGCTTTCTTT. Protein: CASSQAGGPARAFF.

CDR3 region: CASSRQENTEAFF. DNA for the CDR3: TGTGCCAGCAGTAGACAGGAGAACACTGAAGCTTTCTTT. The chain has TRBV6-2 or TRBV6-3 and TRBJ1-1; D perhaps matches TRBD1 (6 bases). Trimming took 5 bases from V and 1 from J, leaving 8 bases between them. The CDR3 sequence is 13 residues long. Germline CDR1 is MNHEY and CDR2 is SVGEGT.

This clone appeared a single time. The V gene is TRBV2, the J gene TRBJ2-3; D is ambiguous. V was pared by 2 bases and J by 5 bases, with 2 bases between. CDR3 size: 11 residues. Germline CDR1 reads SNHLY; CDR2 reads FYNNEI. CDR3 in amino acids: CASSERDTQYF. CDR3 sequence (DNA): TGTGCCAGCAGTGAAAGAGATACGCAGTATTTT.

The V call is TRBV19, the J call TRBJ1-2, with D perhaps TRBD1 (6 bases). The CDR3 runs to 15 residues. Germline CDR1 and CDR2: LNHDA and SQIVND (reference sequence). V lost 1 base and J 4 bases, leaving 13 bases between the germline ends. The CDR3 coding sequence is TGTGCCAGTAGTATAGGGACAGCTCCCCTCTATGGCTACACCTTC. This gives the protein CASSIGTAPLYGYTF.

V and J are TRBV29-1 and TRBJ1-4; D is possibly TRBD1 (5 bases). Germline CDR1 is SQVTM and CDR2 is ANQGSEA. The CDR3 covers 13 residues. Trimming pared 5 bases from V and 1 base from J, leaving 8 bases between. CDR3 sequence: CSVRRGTNEKLFF. The CDR3 bases are TGCAGCGTTAGGAGGGGAACTAATGAAAAACTGTTTTTT.

The CDR3 protein is CASSFRTQYGYTF. The CDR3 DNA sequence: TGTGCCAGCAGTTTCAGGACTCAGTATGGCTACACCTTC. The chain recombines TRBV12-3 or TRBV12-4 with TRBJ1-2; D unresolved. V shed 3 bases and J shed 5 bases, with 10 bases lying between them. This CDR3 region has 13 residues.

This clone has more than one count but fewer than ten. J is TRBJ2-7 and V is TRBV5-4; TRBD1 matches 7 bases. CDR1 is SGHNT, CDR2 YYREEE, per germline (reference sequence). V was clipped by 7 bases and J by 5 bases; unmatched bases: 9. CDR3 length equals 13 residues. The CDR3 DNA follows: TGTGCCAGCCGGGACAGTGGGCTCAACGAGCAGTACTTC. Translation gives CASRDSGLNEQYF. Complete variable domain (other parts from reference TRBV5-4 and TRBJ2-7): ETGVTQSPTHLIKTRGQQVTLRCSSQSGHNTVSWYQQALGQGPQFIFQYYREEENGRGNFPPRFSGLQFPNYSSELNVNALELDDSALYLCASRDSGLNEQYFGPGTRLTVT.

This rearrangement joins TRBV18 to TRBJ1-6; D gene uncertain. The V end was cut by 4 bases, the J end by 7 bases, with 8 bases between. This CDR3 has 13 amino acids. In germline, CDR1 is KGHSH, CDR2 LQKENI. DNA of the CDR3: TGTGCCAGCTCACAGGATAGCAATTCACCCCTCCACTTT. Its protein is CASSQDSNSPLHF.

The chain is built from TRBV7-3 and TRBJ1-1; TRBD1 matches 8 bases. The germline gives CDR1 SGHTA, CDR2 FQGTGA. The CDR3 has 13 residues. The V segment lost 3 bases and the J segment 8 bases; nucleotides outside the gene matches: 5. CDR3 sequence reads: CASSFAGGPEAFF. CDR3 coding DNA: TGTGCCAGCAGCTTTGCAGGGGGCCCAGAAGCTTTCTTT. The full variable domain, completed using reference TRBV7-3 and TRBJ1-1, is GAGVSQTPSNKVTEKGKYVELRCDPISGHTALYWYRQSLGQGPEFLIYFQGTGAADDSGLPNDRFFAVRPEGSVSTLKIQRTERGDSAVYLCASSFAGGPEAFFGQGTRLTVV.

The V gene is TRBV5-5, the J gene TRBJ1-1; D is unclear. The CDR3 spans 12 residues. Germline CDR1 and CDR2: SGHKS and YYEKEE (reference sequence). Trimming cost V 0 bases and J 7 bases, with 7 bases left between them. CDR3 in amino acids: CASSLAGDEAFF. The CDR3 DNA follows: TGTGCCAGCAGCTTGGCCGGCGATGAAGCTTTCTTT. The full variable domain, with the rest looked up from reference TRBV5-5 and TRBJ1-1, is DAGVTQSPTHLIKTRGQQVTLRCSPISGHKSVSWYQQVLGQGPQFIFQYYEKEERGRGNFPDRFSARQFPNYSSELNVNALLLGDSALYLCASSLAGDEAFFGQGTRLTVV.